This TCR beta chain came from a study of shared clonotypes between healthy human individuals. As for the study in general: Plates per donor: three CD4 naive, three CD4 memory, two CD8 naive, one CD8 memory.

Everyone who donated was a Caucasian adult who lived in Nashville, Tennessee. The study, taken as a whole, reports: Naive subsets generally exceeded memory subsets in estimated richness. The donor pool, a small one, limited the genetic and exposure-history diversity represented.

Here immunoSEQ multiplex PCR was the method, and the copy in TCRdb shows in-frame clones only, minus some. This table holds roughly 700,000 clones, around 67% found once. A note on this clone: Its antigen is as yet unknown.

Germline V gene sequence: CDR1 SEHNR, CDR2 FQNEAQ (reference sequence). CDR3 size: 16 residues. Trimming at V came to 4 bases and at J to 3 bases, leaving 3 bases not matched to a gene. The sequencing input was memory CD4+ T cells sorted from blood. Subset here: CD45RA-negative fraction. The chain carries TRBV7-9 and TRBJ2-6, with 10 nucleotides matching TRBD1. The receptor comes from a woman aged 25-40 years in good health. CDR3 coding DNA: TGTGCCAGCAGCTCCGACAGGGGGCATGGGGCCAACGTCCTGACTTTC. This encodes CASSSDRGHGANVLTF.